The 5 T cell receptor beta chains below were found in one sample sequenced in a study of regulatory T cells in long-lasting Graves disease. Noted time point: newly diagnosed GD, antithyroid drugs for less than 3 months. After RNA was extracted from PBMCs, the TCR library was made from it. Construction of TCR beta libraries relied on iRepertoire HTBI primers and on Arm-PCR targeting CDR3 regions. MiXCR, run by TCRdb on the multiplex PCR reads, gives a single entry per CDR3 protein. This table holds 450,000 to 600,000 distinct CDR3 sequences, roughly 15% found once. A further study also used this sample, focusing on T cells in Graves' hyperthyroidism and ophthalmopathy.

Sequenced here: peripheral blood mononuclear cells (PBMCs), sampled at new diagnosis, from a patient treated with antithyroid drugs. These receptors were collected from a man aged 40-55 years with Graves disease.

The chain has TRBV29-1 and TRBJ2-2, with TRBD1 identical over 7 bases. The CDR3 sequence is 15 residues long. J lost 2 bases, V lost 6 bases, and 9 bases had no gene match. Looked up from germline, CDR1 is SQVTM and CDR2 is ANQGSEA. CDR3 DNA: TGCAGCGTGAGGACCGGGACAGCTAACACCGGGGAGCTGTTTTTT. Amino acid sequence: CSVRTGTANTGELFF.

This clonotype was counted ten times or more. The chain recombines TRBV11-3 with TRBJ2-1; D is ambiguous. From germline, CDR1 is SGHNT and CDR2 YENEEA. V was shortened by 4 bases and J by 4 bases, with 8 bases between the two germline ends. The CDR3 contains 13 residues. CDR3 region: CASSSNSYNEQFF. CDR3 nucleotide sequence: TGTGCCAGCAGCTCGAACAGTTACAATGAGCAGTTCTTC.

This clonotype was observed many times. This sequence joins TRBV27 and TRBJ1-2; possible D gene TRBD1, 6 bases. The V and J ends lost 4 bases and 3 bases respectively, with 21 bases between them. Germline CDR1 MNHEY, CDR2 SMNVEV (reference sequence). CDR3 length equals 17 residues. Here the CDR3 reads CASSSLTGGGLDYGYTF. Here the CDR3 DNA reads TGTGCCAGCAGTTCCCTCACCGGAGGGGGATTGGACTATGGCTACACCTTC.

This clonotype showed up just a few times. Here the CDR3 DNA reads TGTGCCAGCAGCCCTGGACGCGTTTTTTACGAGCAGTACTTC. Amino acids: CASSPGRVFYEQYF. The chain links TRBV7-8 to TRBJ2-7; D remains unclear. V lost 5 bases, J lost 4 bases, and 15 bases lay in between. Germline V gene lookup returns CDR1 SGHVS and CDR2 FQNEAQ. CDR3 length: 14 amino acids.

Notes on this clonotype: A clone one base away is much larger, so this may be a read error. The V call is TRBV7-9, the J call TRBJ2-2; TRBD1 agrees at 7 bases. Germline CDR1 and CDR2: SEHNR and FQNEAQ (reference sequence). J was trimmed by 7 bases and V by 3 bases; bases with no gene match: 5. This CDR3 spans 14 amino acids. CDR3 sequence (DNA): TGTGCCAGCAGCTTTACAGGGGACCGCGGGGAGCTGTTTTTT. This encodes CASSFTGDRGELFF.